This T cell receptor beta chain was sequenced for a study of shared clonotypes between healthy human individuals. Study-wide results and limits: Against clonotypes common to all four donors, non-shared ones had lower generation probabilities. Compared with memory subsets, naive subsets generally had larger estimated richness.

Authors' processing steps: There were no quality scores in the junction-only immunoSEQ sequences, so filtering differed. Profiled with immunoSEQ multiplex PCR; TCRdb holds only in-frame clones, not every one. V and J calls and clone size follow that table, whereas D and trimming were derived from the DNA. Of some 2 million clones listed, less than 95% were seen once; the top ten hold 1.2%. With respect to this clone: Its antigen remains unknown.

The naive CD8 population came from CD45RO-negative cells selected for CCR7, without terminally differentiated effector memory CD45RA+ cells. J was trimmed by 3 bases and V by 2 bases; bases with no gene match: 7. Germline loops: CDR1 GTSNPN, CDR2 SVGIG (reference sequence). The CDR3 is 15 amino acids. The sequencing input was naive CD8+ T cells sorted from blood. The TCR comes from a man between 18 and 35 years old in good health. The chain combines TRBV30 with TRBJ2-7, with 10 bases aligning to TRBD1. The CDR3 reads CAWSSPGQGYYEQYF. CDR3 coding DNA: TGTGCCTGGAGTTCTCCGGGACAGGGGTACTACGAGCAGTACTTC.